Each of the 27 T cell receptor beta chains below was sequenced from the same sample in a study of blood T cells in healthy people across ages. Combining a sample-barcoded 5' primer with a J-beta primer mix, a second PCR ran for 7 to 11 cycles. Using its own MiXCR run on the 5' RACE reads, TCRdb lists one record per CDR3 protein. Altogether over 1,500,000 distinct CDR3 sequences are present, around 48% being singletons, with the ten largest covering over 2%. The sample taken for sequencing was blood. The receptor source for this set is a middle-aged woman in good health.

CDR3 loop: CARGARCGYYEQYF. CDR3 coding DNA: TGCGCCAGGGGGGCGAGGTGCGGCTACTACGAGCAGTACTTC. V gene TRBV4-3 combines with J gene TRBJ2-7; D might be TRBD1 (6 bases). Germline V lookup: CDR1 LGHNA, CDR2 YSLEER. The CDR3 contains 14 residues. The V and J ends lost 9 bases and 3 bases respectively, with 18 bases between them.

Only one count was recorded for this clonotype. The rearrangement uses TRBV12-3 or TRBV12-4 and TRBJ2-3; possible D gene TRBD1, 5 bases. The CDR3 runs to 15 residues. Deletions cut 6 bases from V and 2 bases from J, with 15 bases between. As DNA, the CDR3 is TGTGCCAGCAGCCACAGGAGAGGAGACACAGATACGCAGTATTTT. It codes for CASSHRRGDTDTQYF.

This clonotype has only a few counts. The V gene is TRBV7-2, the J gene TRBJ1-2; D gene ambiguous. CDR3 length: 16 amino acids. V gave up 1 base and J gave up 3 bases, with 15 bases separating them. CDR1 is SGHTA and CDR2 is FQGNSA in the germline V gene. CDR3: CASSLVSPINYYGYTF. DNA for the CDR3: TGTGCCAGCAGCTTAGTATCCCCAATAAACTACTATGGCTACACCTTC.

This clonotype was detected many times. This rearrangement joins TRBV6-2 or TRBV6-3 to TRBJ2-5; D ambiguous. Deletions cut 5 bases from V and 3 bases from J, with 4 bases between. CDR1 is MNHEY and CDR2 is SVGEGT in the germline V gene. The CDR3 runs 11 residues. The CDR3 DNA sequence: TGTGCCAGCAGTGAGAAAGAGACCCAGTACTTC. This translates into CASSEKETQYF.

There are a few counts of this clonotype. This chain connects TRBV18 to TRBJ1-5, with D possibly being TRBD1 (6 bases). The CDR3 runs 14 residues. V was shortened by 4 bases and J by 5 bases, with 12 bases between the two germline ends. CDR1 and CDR2 from the germline V gene are KGHSH and LQKENI. The CDR3: CASSRGGPDQPQHF. The DNA of the CDR3 is TGTGCCAGCTCACGGGGGGGGCCCGATCAGCCCCAGCATTTT.

This clonotype occurred a few times. The chain recombines TRBV10-3 with TRBJ2-3; a possible D gene is TRBD2 (7 bases). Per the germline V gene, CDR1 is ENHRY and CDR2 is SYGVKD. There are 14 residues in the CDR3. V was trimmed by 4 bases and J by 4 bases, leaving 12 bases between them. The CDR3 protein is CAISVTGGPDTQYF. CDR3 sequence (DNA): TGTGCCATCAGTGTGACGGGGGGCCCAGATACGCAGTATTTT.

This chain joins TRBV7-2 and TRBJ2-2; a possible D gene is TRBD1 (5 bases). The germline V and J ends were trimmed by 3 bases and 5 bases, with 16 bases remaining between them. This CDR3 is 16 amino acids long. Germline values: CDR1 SGHTA, CDR2 FQGNSA. The CDR3 nucleotides are TGTGCCAGCAGCTTCCCCCGGGTCAGGGCGACCGGGGAGCTGTTTTTT. Residues: CASSFPRVRATGELFF.

This rearrangement joins TRBV13 to TRBJ2-3; 10 nucleotides match TRBD2. Germline V CDR1 and CDR2: PRHDT, FYEKMQ (reference sequence). The CDR3 covers 15 residues. J was trimmed by 0 bases and V by 7 bases; bases with no gene match: 4. This CDR3 reads CASTQRGGSTDTQYF. The CDR3, as DNA: TGTGCCAGCACCCAGCGGGGGGGCAGCACAGATACGCAGTATTTT.

In regard to this clonotype: An end of the junction differs from the germline gene, which may be a read error. CDR3 sequence reads: CASSNSGGGYNEQFF. The CDR3 DNA reads TGTGCCAGCAGTAACTCGGGGGGTGGGTACAATGAGCAGTTCTTC. This chain connects TRBV6-6 to TRBJ2-1, with 7 positions matching TRBD2. This CDR3 spans 15 amino acids. Germline V gene lookup returns CDR1 MNHNY and CDR2 SVGAGI (reference sequence).

The V and J genes are TRBV20-1 and TRBJ2-4; 12 bases line up with TRBD1. The J call may be wrong; the DNA end is better matched by TRBJ2-7. There are 15 residues in the CDR3. Per germline, CDR1 DFQATT and CDR2 SNEGSKA (reference sequence). The CDR3 region is CSATTGQGASGEQYF. The CDR3 DNA is TGCAGTGCGACAACGGGACAGGGGGCAAGTGGCGAGCAGTACTTC.

This chain joins TRBV11-2 and TRBJ1-6; 7 nucleotides line up with TRBD1. Germline loops: CDR1 SGHAT, CDR2 FQNNGV. The CDR3 consists of 17 residues. V was pared by 0 bases and J by 3 bases, with 5 bases of the junction left unmatched. The CDR3 spells CASSLDFGTDYNSPLHF. CDR3 coding DNA: TGTGCCAGCAGCTTAGATTTCGGGACAGACTATAATTCACCCCTCCACTTT.

The chain recombines TRBV6-5 with TRBJ1-2; D might be TRBD1 (6 bases). Germline V gene data show CDR1 as MNHEY and CDR2 as SVGAGI. The V and J ends lost 9 bases and 7 bases respectively, with 21 bases between them. This CDR3 region has 14 residues. The CDR3 reads CASVGGPPRGGYTF. The CDR3 nucleotides are TGTGCCAGTGTCGGGGGCCCTCCGAGGGGTGGCTACACCTTC.

This clonotype has a single count. The chain employs TRBV19 and TRBJ2-4; 7 bases align to TRBD1. Per the germline V gene, CDR1 is LNHDA and CDR2 is SQIVND (reference sequence). The ends lost 5 bases at V and 3 bases at J; junction bases unmatched: 10. CDR3 length: 16 residues. CDR3 DNA: TGTGCCAGTAGTGTTCACGGGACAGACCTCAAAAACATTCAGTACTTC. Protein product: CASSVHGTDLKNIQYF.

This clonotype was seen only a few times. The rearrangement uses TRBV7-2 and TRBJ2-5; TRBD2 aligns across 8 bases. V was pared by 1 base and J by 4 bases, with 11 bases of the junction left unmatched. This CDR3 is 17 amino acids long. Germline values: CDR1 SGHTA, CDR2 FQGNSA. CDR3 coding DNA: TGTGCCAGCAGCTTAGTCGGTGGCGGGGGGATGGGAGAGACCCAGTACTTC. This codes for CASSLVGGGGMGETQYF.

V is TRBV2 and J is TRBJ2-1; TRBD2 is a possible D gene (6 bases). CDR3 length: 17 amino acids. Per the germline V gene, CDR1 is SNHLY and CDR2 is FYNNEI. V lost 3 bases and J lost 1, with 16 bases in between. The CDR3 loop reads CASSDRASGGSYNEQFF. As DNA, the CDR3 is TGTGCCAGCAGTGATAGGGCCTCCGGGGGTTCCTACAATGAGCAGTTCTTC.

This sequence joins TRBV20-1 and TRBJ2-4; D not resolved. Trimming pared 2 bases from V and 0 bases from J, leaving 17 bases between. There are 17 residues in the CDR3. The germline gives CDR1 DFQATT, CDR2 SNEGSKA (reference sequence). The CDR3 spells CSARPIGSPLAKNIQYF. CDR3 in DNA: TGCAGTGCTAGACCCATCGGGTCCCCGCTAGCCAAAAACATTCAGTACTTC.

This CDR3 reads CASSPQNYGYTF. The CDR3 nucleotides read TGTGCCAGCAGCCCACAGAACTATGGCTACACCTTC. The chain combines TRBV14 with TRBJ1-2; D not certain. Germline V gives CDR1 SGHDN, CDR2 FVKESK. V lost 4 bases and J 2 bases, leaving 5 bases between the germline ends. This CDR3 is 12 amino acids long.

This chain uses TRBV7-2 with TRBJ2-3; D is unclear. Trimming took off 5 bases at V and 4 bases at J, with 10 bases between the two ends. CDR3 length: 13 amino acids. The germline V gene has CDR1 SGHTA and CDR2 FQGNSA. Written as DNA, the CDR3 is TGTGCCAGCAGCCTCTACGAGTCAGATACGCAGTATTTT. The encoded protein is CASSLYESDTQYF.

This chain uses TRBV5-1 with TRBJ2-7; TRBD2 matches 10 bases. This CDR3 is 15 amino acids long. Germline assignment: CDR1 SGHRS and CDR2 YFSETQ. Trimming at V came to 0 bases and at J to 2 bases, leaving 2 bases not matched to a gene. This CDR3 is CASSLDSGGTYEQYF. The CDR3 DNA reads as TGCGCCAGCAGCTTGGATAGCGGGGGGACCTACGAGCAGTACTTC.

The chain couples TRBV5-1 to TRBJ1-6, with 9 bases that match TRBD1. The CDR3 extends over 14 amino acids. With 4 bases clipped from V and 7 bases from J, the junction kept 3 bases outside the gene matches. The germline gives CDR1 SGHRS, CDR2 YFSETQ. As DNA, the CDR3 is TGCGCCAGCAGCGGGACAGGGCAGAATTCACCCCTCCACTTT. Protein: CASSGTGQNSPLHF.

This clonotype was recorded a few times. The chain's CDR3 is CSVEGWGGGAYNEQFF. CDR3 sequence (DNA): TGCAGCGTTGAAGGATGGGGCGGGGGGGCCTACAATGAGCAGTTCTTC. The rearrangement joins TRBV29-1 to TRBJ2-1, with 9 bases matching TRBD2. J lost 2 bases, V lost 1 base, and 6 bases had no gene match. From germline, CDR1 is SQVTM and CDR2 ANQGSEA. This CDR3 spans 16 amino acids.

Comment on this clonotype: Germline is not matched at one junction end, which may reflect a read error. The chain couples TRBV7-9 to TRBJ2-7; perhaps TRBD1 as D (5 bases). Per germline, CDR1 SEHNR and CDR2 FQNEAQ (reference sequence). The CDR3 has 14 amino acids. CDR3: CASSSGIYTYERYF. CDR3 DNA sequence: TGTGCCAGCAGCTCAGGGATCTACACCTACGAGCGGTACTTC.

A few counts support this clonotype. V gene TRBV29-1 combines with J gene TRBJ2-7, with D perhaps matching TRBD1 (5 bases). Germline CDR1 SQVTM, CDR2 ANQGSEA. The CDR3 consists of 15 residues. Trimming left V 6 bases short and J 3 bases short, with 21 bases between. For the CDR3, the DNA is TGCAGCGTGGGTACTACAGGAAAAACTGGCTACGAGCAGTACTTC. Residues: CSVGTTGKTGYEQYF.

The gene calls are TRBV24-1 and TRBJ2-1; 10 nucleotides line up with TRBD1. The CDR3 runs to 16 residues. Trimming cost V 4 bases and J 7 bases; bases outside gene matches: 9. Germline V lookup: CDR1 KGHDR, CDR2 SFDVKD. The CDR3 reads CATSDPPGQGENEQFF. CDR3 coding DNA: TGTGCCACCAGTGACCCTCCTGGACAGGGGGAAAATGAGCAGTTCTTC.

Regarding this clonotype: Its ends do not fully match the called genes, so a read error is possible. V is TRBV7-7 and J is TRBJ2-1, with TRBD1 as a possible D gene (5 bases). The CDR3 runs 15 residues. Germline lookup yields CDR1 SSHAT and CDR2 FNYEAQ (reference sequence). The CDR3 is CASSLGASVSNEQFF. The CDR3 DNA reads TGTGCTAGCAGCTTAGGGGCCTCGGTGAGCAATGAGCAGTTCTTC.

This chain links TRBV12-3 or TRBV12-4 with TRBJ2-5; 13 bases agree with TRBD2. V trimming: 7 bases; J trimming: 4 bases; junction bases outside the gene matches: 6. The CDR3 has 15 amino acids. In DNA form, the CDR3 reads TGTGCCAGCACTCCACTAGCGGGGGGGCGAGAGACCCAGTACTTC. Its protein is CASTPLAGGRETQYF.

The chain is built from TRBV29-1 and TRBJ1-2, with 8 bases lining up with TRBD1. V gave up 4 bases and J gave up 10 bases; unmatched junction bases: 11. This CDR3 is built from 13 residues. Germline V gene sequence: CDR1 SQVTM, CDR2 ANQGSEA. The CDR3 DNA is TGCAGCGTTGGAATTGGGCAGGGGGCAGACTACACCTTC. This gives the protein CSVGIGQGADYTF.